These T cell receptor beta chains were read from a single sample in a study of human T cells and chemical hapten exposure. A single record per CDR3 protein comes from TCRdb applying MiXCR to the RACE reads. Counted here are 180,000 or so distinct CDR3 sequences, about a fifth occurring once; the ten biggest clones make up about 7%. Specimen: whole blood, collected in connection with sensitization to the hapten diphenylcyclopropenone (DPC). These receptors all come from a woman aged 45-60 years with alopecia areata. Some clones in this sample may be carry-over from other donors' samples. The CDR3 runs from the conserved cysteine through the conserved F or W. Fields, in order: D gene, V gene, J gene, CDR3 length, clone size, CDR3 protein, CDR3 DNA. A D gene is named only where the DNA matches it firmly. Only some rows state a clone size, as once, few, many or a class for expanded clones.

NA	TRBV12-3/TRBV12-4	TRBJ2-5	13	few	CASSLRLKETQYF	TGTGCCAGCAGTTTAAGGCTAAAAGAGACCCAGTACTTC
TRBD2	TRBV6-1	TRBJ2-3	17	few	CASSSQRLAGVVDTQYF	TGTGCCAGCAGTTCCCAGAGACTAGCGGGAGTGGTAGATACGCAGTATTTT
TRBD2	TRBV12-3/TRBV12-4	TRBJ2-1	18	few	CASSPPGLAGPSYNEQFF	TGTGCCAGCAGTCCCCCCGGACTAGCGGGTCCGTCCTACAATGAGCAGTTCTTC
NA	TRBV5-1	TRBJ2-2	16	few	CASSLGSGRSTGELFF	TGCGCCAGCAGCTTGGGCTCGGGTCGAAGCACCGGGGAGCTGTTTTTT
NA	TRBV6-1	TRBJ2-7	14	NA	CASSDRQASYEQYF	TGTGCCAGCAGTGACCGGCAGGCCAGCTACGAGCAGTACTTC
NA	TRBV6-5	TRBJ1-2	13	few	CASRADSLTGYTF	TGTGCCAGCAGGGCGGACAGTTTGACGGGCTACACCTTC
NA	TRBV18	TRBJ2-5	11	NA	CASSPWETQYF	TGTGCCAGCTCACCGTGGGAGACCCAGTACTTC
NA	TRBV6-1	TRBJ2-2	15	NA	CASSEEFWGTGELFF	TGTGCCAGCAGTGAAGAATTCTGGGGTACCGGGGAGCTGTTTTTT
NA	TRBV29-1	TRBJ2-4	13	many	CSVEVNLPNIQYF	TGCAGCGTTGAAGTGAACCTCCCCAACATTCAGTACTTC
TRBD2	TRBV20-1	TRBJ2-3	15	NA	CSALTSGGFTDTQYF	TGCAGTGCACTGACTAGCGGAGGTTTCACAGATACGCAGTATTTT
NA	TRBV20-1	TRBJ2-7	12	NA	CSARRDLYEQYF	TGCAGTGCTAGACGGGACCTCTACGAGCAGTACTTC
NA	TRBV10-1	TRBJ1-4	14	few	CASSLDALGPKLFF	TGCGCCAGCAGTCTGGACGCCCTGGGGCCAAAACTGTTTTTT
NA	TRBV29-1	TRBJ1-1	11	NA	CSVNLNTEAFF	TGCAGCGTTAACCTGAACACTGAAGCTTTCTTT
TRBD1	TRBV3-1	TRBJ2-5	17	NA	CASSQGVQGARQETQYF	TGTGCCAGCAGCCAAGGGGTCCAGGGGGCGCGACAAGAGACCCAGTACTTC
NA	TRBV3-1	TRBJ2-7	15	NA	CASSQDLLGSREQYF	TGTGCCAGCAGCCAAGACCTTCTAGGGTCGCGGGAGCAGTACTTC
NA	TRBV5-1	TRBJ2-5	13	NA	CASSRGDGETQYF	TGCGCCAGCAGTCGGGGTGACGGAGAGACCCAGTACTTC
TRBD1	TRBV7-2	TRBJ2-1	14	few	CASSRQGLYNEQFF	TGTGCCAGCAGCCGACAGGGCCTATACAATGAGCAGTTCTTC
TRBD2	TRBV2	TRBJ2-1	13	few	CASNTGRGEFQFF	TGTGCCAGCAATACCGGGAGGGGAGAGTTTCAGTTCTTC
NA	TRBV29-1	TRBJ2-1	10	few	CSGVYNEQFF	TGCAGCGGCGTCTACAATGAGCAGTTCTTC
TRBD1	TRBV20-1	TRBJ1-2	13	many	CSATGQGGYGYTF	TGCAGTGCTACGGGACAGGGTGGCTATGGCTACACCTTC
TRBD2	TRBV6-5	TRBJ2-7	14	NA	CASRTGSGPYEQYF	TGTGCCAGCAGGACGGGTAGCGGGCCCTACGAGCAGTACTTC
TRBD2	TRBV29-1	TRBJ2-4	16	many	CSVEPSRGEDKNIQYF	TGCAGCGTTGAGCCCTCACGGGGGGAAGACAAAAACATTCAGTACTTC
TRBD1	TRBV20-1	TRBJ2-7	14	few	CSARDLGQRYEQYF	TGCAGTGCTAGAGATTTGGGACAGAGATACGAGCAGTACTTC
TRBD1	TRBV29-1	TRBJ1-1	13	many	CSGRTGGNTEAFF	TGCAGCGGTCGTACAGGGGGCAACACTGAAGCTTTCTTT
NA	TRBV29-1	TRBJ2-7	14	many	CSGPPKGEADEQYF	TGCAGCGGCCCACCTAAGGGTGAAGCTGACGAGCAGTACTTC
NA	TRBV3-1	TRBJ2-5	16	NA	CASSPEPETAGETQYF	TGTGCCAGCAGCCCCGAACCCGAAACGGCTGGAGAGACCCAGTACTTC
NA	TRBV10-3	TRBJ2-3	14	once	CAISESKDTPSQYF	TGTGCCATCAGTGAGTCTAAAGACACCCCATCGCAGTATTTT
NA	TRBV5-1	TRBJ2-7	12	few	CASSTEGNEQYF	TGCGCCAGCAGCACGGAGGGCAACGAGCAGTACTTC
TRBD1	TRBV12-3/TRBV12-4	TRBJ1-2	16	NA	CASSGPRDRTTYGYTF	TGTGCCAGCAGTGGGCCGCGGGACAGGACTACCTATGGCTACACCTTC
NA	TRBV27	TRBJ2-2	14	NA	CASSFIFDTGELFF	TGTGCCAGCAGTTTCATCTTTGACACCGGGGAGCTGTTTTTT
NA	TRBV6-1	TRBJ1-1	16	few	CASSDRGGPVNTEAFF	TGTGCCAGCAGTGATAGAGGGGGGCCGGTGAACACTGAAGCTTTCTTT
NA	TRBV21-1	TRBJ2-7	17	NA	CASSKPLDRGSTYEQYF	TGTGCCAGCAGCAAACCCCTAGACAGGGGGTCTACCTACGAGCAGTACTTC
TRBD2	TRBV3-1	TRBJ2-7	16	NA	CASSQSSGRAYYEQYF	TGTGCCAGCAGCCAGTCTAGCGGGAGGGCCTACTACGAGCAGTACTTC
TRBD1	TRBV10-3	TRBJ1-1	15	few	CAISDKGAVNTEAFF	TGTGCCATCAGTGACAAGGGGGCGGTGAACACTGAAGCTTTCTTT
NA	TRBV20-1	TRBJ2-7	11	many	CSASGTYEQYF	TGCAGTGCTAGCGGTACTTACGAGCAGTACTTC
NA	TRBV15	TRBJ1-1	14	few	CATSRERTERGAFF	TGTGCCACCAGCAGAGAGAGGACAGAAAGGGGAGCTTTCTTT
TRBD2	TRBV20-1	TRBJ2-3	16	NA	CSTLSPWGEGTDTQYF	TGCAGCACCCTATCCCCCTGGGGGGAGGGGACAGATACGCAGTATTTT